This record concerns one T cell receptor (beta chain) sequence. The data originate from a study of preoperative IRX-2 immunotherapy in early breast cancer. This CDR3 region has 15 residues. Trimming removed 0 bases from V and 7 bases from J, with 17 bases in between. The germline V gene encodes CDR1 SGHRS and CDR2 YFSETQ. Libraries were prepared by immunoSEQ multiplex PCR; TCRdb keeps only in-frame clonotypes and omits some of them. The repertoire holds around 34,000 clones, with nearly 95% as singletons. The treatment: preoperative locoregional IRX-2 cytokine immunotherapy. Preoperative locoregional IRX-2 cytokine immunotherapy was tested in the phase Ib source study.

The sequence derives from a human donor with breast cancer. The specimen was taken from a patient treated with IRX-2 immunotherapy. This chain uses TRBV5-1 with TRBJ2-7; D possibly uses TRBD1 or TRBD2 (5 bases each). This CDR3 is CASSLDSGRYQEQYF. As DNA, the CDR3 is TGCGCCAGCAGCTTGGACTCGGGACGTTACCAAGAGCAGTACTTC. The full variable domain, its missing parts supplied by reference TRBV5-1 and TRBJ2-7, is KAGVTQTPRYLIKTRGQQVTLSCSPISGHRSVSWYQQTPGQGLQFLFEYFSETQRNKGNFPGRFSGRQFSNSRSEMNVSTLELGDSALYLCASSLDSGRYQEQYFGPGTRLTVT.